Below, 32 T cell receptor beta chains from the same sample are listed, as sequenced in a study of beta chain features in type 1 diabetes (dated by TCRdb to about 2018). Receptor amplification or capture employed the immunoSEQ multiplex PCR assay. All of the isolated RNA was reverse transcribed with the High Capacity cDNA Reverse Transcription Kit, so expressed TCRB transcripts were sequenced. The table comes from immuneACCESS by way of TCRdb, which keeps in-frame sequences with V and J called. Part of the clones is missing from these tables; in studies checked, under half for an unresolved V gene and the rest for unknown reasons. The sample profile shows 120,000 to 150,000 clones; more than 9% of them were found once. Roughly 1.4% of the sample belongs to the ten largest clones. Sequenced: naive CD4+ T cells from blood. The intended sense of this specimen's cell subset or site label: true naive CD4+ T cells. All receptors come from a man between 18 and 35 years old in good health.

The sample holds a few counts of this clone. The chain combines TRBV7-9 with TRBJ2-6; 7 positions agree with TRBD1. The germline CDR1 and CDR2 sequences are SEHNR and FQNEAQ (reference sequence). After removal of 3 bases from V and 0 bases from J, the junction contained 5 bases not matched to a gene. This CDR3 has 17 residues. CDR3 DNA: TGTGCCAGCAGCTTGACAGGGCAAAGCTCTGGGGCCAACGTCCTGACTTTC. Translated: CASSLTGQSSGANVLTF.

The CDR3 coding sequence is TGTGCTAGTGGTTCCCGGACAGGATCGCACGGGGAGCTGTTTTTT. This sequence encodes CASGSRTGSHGELFF. The chain couples TRBV12-5 to TRBJ2-2, with 7 positions matching TRBD1. Germline CDR1 LGHNT, CDR2 FRNRAP. This CDR3 is 15 amino acids long. The V and J ends lost 4 bases and 7 bases, in that order; junction bases with no gene match: 9.

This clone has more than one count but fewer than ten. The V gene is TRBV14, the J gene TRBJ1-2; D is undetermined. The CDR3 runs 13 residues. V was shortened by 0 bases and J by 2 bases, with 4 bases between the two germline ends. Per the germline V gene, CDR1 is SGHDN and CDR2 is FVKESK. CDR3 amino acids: CASSQDLNYGYTF. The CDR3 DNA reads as TGTGCCAGCAGCCAAGATCTAAACTATGGCTACACCTTC.

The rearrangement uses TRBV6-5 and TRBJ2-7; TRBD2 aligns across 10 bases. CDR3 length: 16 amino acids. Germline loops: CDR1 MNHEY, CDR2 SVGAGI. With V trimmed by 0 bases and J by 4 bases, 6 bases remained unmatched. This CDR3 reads CASSYSMASGGYEQYF. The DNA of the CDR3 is TGTGCCAGCAGTTACTCGATGGCTAGCGGGGGATACGAGCAGTACTTC.

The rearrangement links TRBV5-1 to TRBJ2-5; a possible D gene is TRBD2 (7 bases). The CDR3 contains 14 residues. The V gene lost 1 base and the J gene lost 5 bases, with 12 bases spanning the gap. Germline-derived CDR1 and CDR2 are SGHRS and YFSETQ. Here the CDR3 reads CASSLSGGRETQYF. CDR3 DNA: TGCGCCAGCAGCTTGTCGGGGGGCAGGGAGACCCAGTACTTC.

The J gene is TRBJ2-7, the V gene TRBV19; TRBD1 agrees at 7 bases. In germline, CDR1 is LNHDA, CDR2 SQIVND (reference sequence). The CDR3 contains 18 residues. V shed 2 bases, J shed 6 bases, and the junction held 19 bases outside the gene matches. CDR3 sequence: CASSINRGRAEATGEQYF. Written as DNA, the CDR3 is TGTGCCAGTAGTATAAACAGGGGAAGGGCTGAGGCTACTGGCGAGCAGTACTTC. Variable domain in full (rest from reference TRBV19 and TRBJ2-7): DGGITQSPKYLFRKEGQNVTLSCEQNLNHDAMYWYRQDPGQGLRLIYYSQIVNDFQKGDIAEGYSVSREKKESFPLTVTSAQKNPTAFYLCASSINRGRAEATGEQYFGPGTRLTVT.

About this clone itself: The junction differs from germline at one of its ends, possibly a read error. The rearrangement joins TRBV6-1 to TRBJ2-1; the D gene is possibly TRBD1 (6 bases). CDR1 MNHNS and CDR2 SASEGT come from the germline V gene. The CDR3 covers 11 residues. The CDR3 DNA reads TGTGCCAGCAGTGAACGTGGGACACCGCTCTTC. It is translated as CASSERGTPLF.

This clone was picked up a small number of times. CDR3 DNA: TGTGCCAGCAGCGGCAACGGGGGGTTCAGTGATACGCAGTATTTT. Translation: CASSGNGGFSDTQYF. The chain has TRBV7-2 and TRBJ2-3, with TRBD2 matching 7 bases. The trim removed 5 bases at V and 6 bases at J, leaving 11 bases unmatched. Looked up from germline, CDR1 is SGHTA and CDR2 is FQGNSA. The CDR3 has 15 residues.

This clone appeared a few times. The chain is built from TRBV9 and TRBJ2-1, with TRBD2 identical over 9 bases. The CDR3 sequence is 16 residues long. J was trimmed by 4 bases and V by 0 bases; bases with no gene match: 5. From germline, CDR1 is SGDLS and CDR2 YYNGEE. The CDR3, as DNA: TGTGCCAGCAGCGTAGGGATGCTAGCGGGGTACAATGAGCAGTTCTTC. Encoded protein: CASSVGMLAGYNEQFF.

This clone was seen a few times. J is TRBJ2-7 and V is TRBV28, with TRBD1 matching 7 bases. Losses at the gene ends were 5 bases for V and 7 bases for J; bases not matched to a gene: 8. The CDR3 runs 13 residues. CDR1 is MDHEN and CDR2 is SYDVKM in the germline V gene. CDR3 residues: CASSRQGVGEQYF. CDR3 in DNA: TGTGCCAGCAGTCGACAGGGAGTGGGGGAGCAGTACTTC.

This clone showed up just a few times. CDR3 nucleotide sequence: TGCGCCAGCAGCCGGGGACAGGTGAACACTGAAGCTTTCTTT. It encodes CASSRGQVNTEAFF. The chain couples TRBV5-1 to TRBJ1-1; the match to TRBD1 covers 8 bases. Germline V gene data show CDR1 as SGHRS and CDR2 as YFSETQ. The CDR3 is 14 amino acids. J gave up 0 bases and V 4 bases, and 2 bases lay outside the gene matches. Filled out from reference TRBV5-1 and TRBJ1-1, the complete variable domain reads KAGVTQTPRYLIKTRGQQVTLSCSPISGHRSVSWYQQTPGQGLQFLFEYFSETQRNKGNFPGRFSGRQFSNSRSEMNVSTLELGDSALYLCASSRGQVNTEAFFGQGTRLTVV.

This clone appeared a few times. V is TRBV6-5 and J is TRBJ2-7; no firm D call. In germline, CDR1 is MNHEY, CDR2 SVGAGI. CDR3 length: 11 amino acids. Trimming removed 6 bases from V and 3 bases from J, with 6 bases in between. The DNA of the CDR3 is TGTGCCAGCAGGCACAACTACGAGCAGTACTTC. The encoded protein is CASRHNYEQYF.

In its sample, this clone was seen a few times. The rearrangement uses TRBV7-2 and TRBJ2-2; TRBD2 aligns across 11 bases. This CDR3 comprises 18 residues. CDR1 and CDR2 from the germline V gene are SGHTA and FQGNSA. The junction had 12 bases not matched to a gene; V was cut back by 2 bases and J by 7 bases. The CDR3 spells CASSLNPVAGGRGGELFF. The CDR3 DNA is TGTGCCAGCAGCTTAAATCCCGTAGCGGGGGGGCGCGGCGGGGAGCTGTTTTTT.

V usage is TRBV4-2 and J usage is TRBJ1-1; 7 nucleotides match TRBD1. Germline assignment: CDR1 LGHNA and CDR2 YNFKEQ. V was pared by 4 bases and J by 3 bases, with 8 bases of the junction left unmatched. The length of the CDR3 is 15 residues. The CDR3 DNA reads TGTGCCAGCAGCCTGGTAGGGGGCGGACACACTGAAGCTTTCTTT. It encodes CASSLVGGGHTEAFF.

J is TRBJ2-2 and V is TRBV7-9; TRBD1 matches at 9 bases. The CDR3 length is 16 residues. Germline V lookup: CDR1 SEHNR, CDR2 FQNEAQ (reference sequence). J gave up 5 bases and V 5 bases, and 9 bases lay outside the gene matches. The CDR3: CASSLSGTGITGELFF. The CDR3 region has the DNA TGTGCCAGCAGCCTTTCCGGGACAGGGATAACCGGGGAGCTGTTTTTT.

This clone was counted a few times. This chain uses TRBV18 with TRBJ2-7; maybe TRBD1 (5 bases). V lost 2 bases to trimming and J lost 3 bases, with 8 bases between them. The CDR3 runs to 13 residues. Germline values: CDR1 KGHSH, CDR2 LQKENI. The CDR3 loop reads CASSPSQGYEQYF. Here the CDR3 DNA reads TGTGCCAGCTCACCATCCCAGGGCTACGAGCAGTACTTC.

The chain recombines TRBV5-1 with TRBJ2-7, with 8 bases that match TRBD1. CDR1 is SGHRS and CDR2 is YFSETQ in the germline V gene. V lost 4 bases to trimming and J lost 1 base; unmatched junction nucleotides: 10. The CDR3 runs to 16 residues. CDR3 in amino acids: CASSAPGQDFSYEQYF. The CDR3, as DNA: TGCGCCAGCAGCGCCCCGGGACAGGACTTTTCCTACGAGCAGTACTTC.

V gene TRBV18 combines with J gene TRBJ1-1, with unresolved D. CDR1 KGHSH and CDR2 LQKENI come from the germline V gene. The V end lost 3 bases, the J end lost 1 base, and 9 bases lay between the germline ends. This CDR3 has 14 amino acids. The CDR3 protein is CASSPQATNTEAFF. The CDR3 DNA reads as TGTGCCAGCTCACCCCAGGCGACGAACACTGAAGCTTTCTTT. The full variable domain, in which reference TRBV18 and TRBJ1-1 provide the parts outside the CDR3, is NAGVMQNPRHLVRRRGQEARLRCSPMKGHSHVYWYRQLPEEGLKFMVYLQKENIIDESGMPKERFSAEFPKEGPSILRIQQVVRGDSAAYFCASSPQATNTEAFFGQGTRLTVV.

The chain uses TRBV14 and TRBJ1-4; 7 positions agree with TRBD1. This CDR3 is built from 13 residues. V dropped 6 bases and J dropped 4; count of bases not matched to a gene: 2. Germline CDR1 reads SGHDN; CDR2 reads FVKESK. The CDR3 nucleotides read TGTGCCAGCAGGGGGACAGTTAATGAAAAACTGTTTTTT. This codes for CASRGTVNEKLFF.

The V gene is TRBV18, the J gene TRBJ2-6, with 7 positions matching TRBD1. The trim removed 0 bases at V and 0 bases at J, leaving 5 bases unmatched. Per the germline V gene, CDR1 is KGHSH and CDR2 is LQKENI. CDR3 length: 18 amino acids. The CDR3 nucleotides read TGTGCCAGCTCACCACCAGGGGGCACTCCCTCTGGGGCCAACGTCCTGACTTTC. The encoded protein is CASSPPGGTPSGANVLTF. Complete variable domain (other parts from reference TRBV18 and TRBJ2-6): NAGVMQNPRHLVRRRGQEARLRCSPMKGHSHVYWYRQLPEEGLKFMVYLQKENIIDESGMPKERFSAEFPKEGPSILRIQQVVRGDSAAYFCASSPPGGTPSGANVLTFGAGSRLTVL.

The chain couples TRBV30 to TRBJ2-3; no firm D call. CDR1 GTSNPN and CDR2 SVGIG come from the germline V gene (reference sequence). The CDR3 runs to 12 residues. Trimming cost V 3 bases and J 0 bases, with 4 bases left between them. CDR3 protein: CAWSPSTDTQYF. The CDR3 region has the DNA TGTGCCTGGAGCCCAAGCACAGATACGCAGTATTTT. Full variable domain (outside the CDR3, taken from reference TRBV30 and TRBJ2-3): SQTIHQWPATLVQPVGSPLSLECTVEGTSNPNLYWYRQAAGRGLQLLFYSVGIGQISSEVPQNLSASRPQDRQFILSSKKLLLSDSGFYLCAWSPSTDTQYFGPGTRLTVL.

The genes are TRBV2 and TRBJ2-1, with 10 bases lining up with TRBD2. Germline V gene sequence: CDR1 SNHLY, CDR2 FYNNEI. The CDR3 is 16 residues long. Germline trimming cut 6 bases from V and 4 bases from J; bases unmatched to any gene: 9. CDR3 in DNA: TGTGCCAGCAGGGGAATTAGCGGGGGGATGTACAATGAGCAGTTCTTC. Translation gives CASRGISGGMYNEQFF.

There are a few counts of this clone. CDR3 DNA sequence: TGTGCCTGGAGTCTATCTCTCTATGGCTACACCTTC. Amino acid sequence: CAWSLSLYGYTF. The chain is built from TRBV30 and TRBJ1-2; no clear D. Germline CDR1 and CDR2: GTSNPN and SVGIG (reference sequence). The CDR3 is made up of 12 amino acids. Trimming left V 2 bases short and J 4 bases short, with 8 bases between.

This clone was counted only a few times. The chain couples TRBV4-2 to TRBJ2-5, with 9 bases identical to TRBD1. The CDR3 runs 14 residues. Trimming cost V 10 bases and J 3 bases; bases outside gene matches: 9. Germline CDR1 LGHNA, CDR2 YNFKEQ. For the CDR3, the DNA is TGTGCCACCGGAGACAGGGGGAGGGAAGAGACCCAGTACTTC. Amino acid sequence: CATGDRGREETQYF.

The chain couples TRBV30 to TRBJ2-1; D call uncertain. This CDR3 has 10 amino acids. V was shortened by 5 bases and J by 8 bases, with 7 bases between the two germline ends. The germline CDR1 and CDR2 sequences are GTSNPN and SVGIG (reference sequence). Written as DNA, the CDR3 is TGTGCCTGGGGTCAGGATGAGCAGTTCTTC. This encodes CAWGQDEQFF.

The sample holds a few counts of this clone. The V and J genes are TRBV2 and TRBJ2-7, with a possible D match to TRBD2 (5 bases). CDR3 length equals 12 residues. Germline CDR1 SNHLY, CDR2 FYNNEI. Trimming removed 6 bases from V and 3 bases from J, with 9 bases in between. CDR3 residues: CASRLALYEQYF. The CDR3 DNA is TGTGCCAGCAGGCTAGCCCTCTACGAGCAGTACTTC.

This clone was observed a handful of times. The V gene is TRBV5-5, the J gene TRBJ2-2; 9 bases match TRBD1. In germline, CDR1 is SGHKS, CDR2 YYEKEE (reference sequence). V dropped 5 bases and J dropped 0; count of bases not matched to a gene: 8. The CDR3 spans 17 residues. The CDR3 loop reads CASRPLTGGPNTGELFF. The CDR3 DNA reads TGTGCCAGCAGACCCCTCACAGGGGGCCCGAACACCGGGGAGCTGTTTTTT.

Here the CDR3 DNA reads TGTGCCAGCAGCTTGGGGGGGCAGTTCTACGAGCAGTACTTC. It encodes CASSLGGQFYEQYF. The chain has TRBV7-9 and TRBJ2-7; TRBD2 might be the D (7 bases). Looked up from germline, CDR1 is SEHNR and CDR2 is FQNEAQ (reference sequence). The V gene lost 3 bases and the J gene lost 3 bases, with 12 bases spanning the gap. The CDR3 consists of 14 residues.

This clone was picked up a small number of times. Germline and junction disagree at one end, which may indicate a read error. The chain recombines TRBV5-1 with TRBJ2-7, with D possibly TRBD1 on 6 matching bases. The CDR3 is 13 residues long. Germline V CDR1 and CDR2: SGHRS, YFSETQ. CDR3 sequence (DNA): TGCGCCAGCAGTACCGGACAGTCCTCCGAGCAGTACTTC. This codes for CASSTGQSSEQYF.

CDR3 sequence (DNA): TGTGCCAGCAGCGCAAACAGGGGGCGCGTTGGCGGCTACACCTTC. It codes for CASSANRGRVGGYTF. The chain couples TRBV7-2 to TRBJ1-2; 9 nucleotides agree with TRBD1. Looked up from germline, CDR1 is SGHTA and CDR2 is FQGNSA. V dropped 5 bases and J dropped 8; count of bases not matched to a gene: 12. The CDR3 loop spans 15 amino acids.

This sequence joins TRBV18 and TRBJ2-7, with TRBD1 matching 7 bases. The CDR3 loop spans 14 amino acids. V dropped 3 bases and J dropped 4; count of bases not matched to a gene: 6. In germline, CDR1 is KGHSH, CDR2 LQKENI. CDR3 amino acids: CASSPPGQIYEQYF. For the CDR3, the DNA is TGTGCCAGCTCACCGCCGGGACAGATATACGAGCAGTACTTC.

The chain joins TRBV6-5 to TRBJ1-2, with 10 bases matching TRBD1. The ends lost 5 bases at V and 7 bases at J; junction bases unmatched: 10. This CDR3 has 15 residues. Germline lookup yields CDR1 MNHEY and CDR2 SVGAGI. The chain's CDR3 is CASSKRSWDRGGYTF. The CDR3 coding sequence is TGTGCCAGCAGTAAGCGAAGCTGGGACAGGGGTGGCTACACCTTC.